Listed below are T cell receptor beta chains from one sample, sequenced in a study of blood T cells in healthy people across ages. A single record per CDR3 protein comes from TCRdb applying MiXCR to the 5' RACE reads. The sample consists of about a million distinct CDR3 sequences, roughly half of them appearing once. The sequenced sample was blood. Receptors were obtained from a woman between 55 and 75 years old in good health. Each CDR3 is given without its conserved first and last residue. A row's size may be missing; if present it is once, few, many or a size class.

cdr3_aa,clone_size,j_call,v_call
ASSSMGLNNEQY,few,TRBJ2-5,TRBV28
STGPSGTYEQY,NA,TRBJ2-7,TRBV20-1
ASSFGLAGVSETQY,NA,TRBJ2-5,TRBV12-3/TRBV12-4
ASSHTSDNEQF,NA,TRBJ2-1,TRBV4-2
AISESASGASRYEQY,NA,TRBJ2-7,TRBV10-3
ASSQVGLAGGYTDTQY,once,TRBJ2-3,TRBV4-1
SATPGHGSGIQY,once,TRBJ2-4,TRBV20-1
ASSQGLAENEQF,NA,TRBJ2-1,TRBV4-1
ANSGTSLGNEQF,NA,TRBJ2-1,TRBV28
SADWTGRTDTQY,NA,TRBJ2-3,TRBV20-1
ASSVSGTGVVEQF,NA,TRBJ2-1,TRBV9
ASSPDYLRGTQY,NA,TRBJ2-3,TRBV25-1
AGSWVRTGYEQY,NA,NA,TRBV5-5
ASSLLGINTGELF,NA,TRBJ2-2,TRBV27
ASSQARVLSSYNEQF,NA,TRBJ2-1,TRBV4-1
ASTRQTGYTYEQY,NA,TRBJ2-7,TRBV6-5
ASSSGTQNTEAF,NA,TRBJ1-1,TRBV5-1
ATSRHKYEQY,many,TRBJ2-7,TRBV15
ASSLNRDHSPLH,once,TRBJ1-6,TRBV5-4
ATSATGPRLEQY,NA,TRBJ2-7,TRBV15
SAPAGRTYNEQF,NA,TRBJ2-1,TRBV20-1
ASSRTSQGMSSYNEQF,NA,TRBJ2-1,TRBV5-1
ASKTKVGGGAGPTDTQY,once,TRBJ2-3,TRBV27
ASGPRGGGSSYNEQY,NA,NA,TRBV7-2
ASRYTSERAREQY,few,TRBJ2-7,TRBV6-6
SASSLVQTQY,few,TRBJ2-5,TRBV20-1
ASLAGGLADTQY,NA,TRBJ2-3,TRBV7-9
ASSPLRGPYEQY,few,TRBJ2-7,TRBV11-2